The present T cell receptor (beta chain) was sequenced within a study of T cells in women clearing cervical HPV infection. Study at large: HLA type stays a possible confounder, typing being limited.

This CDR3 is 13 amino acids long. The V and J ends lost 8 bases and 5 bases, in that order; junction bases with no gene match: 8. CDR1 is SGHAT, CDR2 FQNNGV, per germline. TCRdb's table, derived via immunoSEQ multiplex PCR, lists solely in-frame clones and lacks some. This sample's table reports under 45,000 clones. Remarks on this clone: The read finishes 3 residues shy of the CDR3 end, and the germline J gene is used to complete it.

The sequenced material came from blood buffy coat. The receptor was derived from a woman aged 18 to 75 with a cervical HPV16 infection that either progressed to CIN3+ or cleared (not recorded which). V is TRBV11-2 and J is TRBJ2-5; the match to TRBD1 covers 7 bases. This CDR3 is CASAQGQRETQYF. Partial CDR3 DNA: TGTGCCAGCGCACAGGGACAGCGGGAGACC.